The source of this T cell receptor (beta chain) is a study of cytomegalovirus exposure and HLA in healthy donors. The CDR3 sequence is 15 residues long. CDR1 is SGHTA and CDR2 is FQGTGA in the germline V gene. Study results and limitations: A prior analysis recorded that most TCR beta V segments were productive about 90% or about 30% of the time. The Asian-associated ancestry cluster reportedly had fewer N-insertions than the approximately 700-donor mean in a later analysis. Cytomegalovirus-associated status was assigned to 164 TCR beta chains.

As to this clone: Its antigen is undetermined. An end of the junction does not agree with germline; a read error may underlie this.

60 Vbeta and 13 Jbeta primers were used in PCR. Measured with immunoSEQ multiplex PCR; TCRdb has only the in-frame clones, and not every one. The sample includes roughly 120,000 clones, more than 70% of them seen just once. The sequenced material came from PBMCs. This receptor was identified in a man aged 45-65 years in good health and CMV-seronegative. The chain recombines TRBV7-3 with TRBJ2-1; TRBD2 agrees at 12 bases. This CDR3 is CASSLEGLAGPPVVF. In DNA form, the CDR3 reads TGTGCCAGCAGCTTAGAGGGACTAGCGGGCCCCCCGGTGGTCTTC. The entire variable domain, with the rest obtained from reference TRBV7-3 and TRBJ2-1, is as follows: GAGVSQTPSNKVTEKGKYVELRCDPISGHTALYWYRQSLGQGPEFLIYFQGTGAADDSGLPNDRFFAVRPEGSVSTLKIQRTERGDSAVYLCASSLEGLAGPPVVFGPGTRLTVL.